The subject of this entry is one TCR beta chain. As yet, its antigen is unknown. The data were taken from a study of identical twins. General study results and limits: Excess twin sharing in beta out-of-frame sequences was weaker. The study found that models underestimated out-of-frame TCR alpha sharing in monozygotic twins.

The V gene's germline CDR1 is SGHRS and CDR2 YFSETQ. The CDR3 consists of 14 residues. Trimming removed 0 bases from V and 4 bases from J, with 9 bases in between. TCRdb ran MiXCR on the 5' RACE reads and lists one entry per CDR3 protein. The sample includes 1.5 million to 2 million distinct CDR3 sequences, about 31% of them seen just once. The rearrangement links TRBV5-1 to TRBJ2-3; D is unclear. The clonotype originates from a newborn girl in good health. Material: cord blood. The CDR3 region is CASSLAKRADTQYF. CDR3 sequence (DNA): TGCGCCAGCAGCTTGGCCAAAAGGGCAGATACGCAGTATTTT.